This TCR beta chain comes out of a study of T cell clonality in common variable immunodeficiency. Study-wide results and limits: Fewer TCRbeta clones were shared among CVID subjects than controls. The cause of increased CVID clonality remains unclear without subpopulation sequencing. Fewer deletions and N-nucleotide insertions were reportedly seen in common variable immunodeficiency TCR beta sequences.

Control and CVID samples contributed equal amounts of genomic DNA. The table came from immunoSEQ multiplex PCR; TCRdb's copy has only in-frame clones and leaves some out. Listed for the sample are roughly 58,000 clones, none seen a single time. This clone was seen ten or more times. Its antigen is currently unknown. The DNA ends 3 residues before the CDR3 does, and the rest of the CDR3 is filled in from the germline J gene. Per germline, CDR1 SGHRS and CDR2 YFSETQ. There are 14 residues in the CDR3. The V gene end was trimmed by 0 bases and the J gene end by 5 bases; junction bases not matched to a gene: 3.

The receptor was isolated from a person aged 18 to 69 in good health. V and J are TRBV5-1 and TRBJ2-7; 9 bases align to TRBD2. The sample was peripheral blood mononuclear cells. The chain's CDR3 is CASSLVGTSNEQYF. CDR3 DNA (partial): TGCGCCAGCAGCTTGGTGGGGACTAGCAACGAG.